This T cell receptor (beta chain) emerged from a study of blood T cells in healthy people across ages. The authors ran a second PCR of about 7 to 11 cycles using a sample-barcoded 5' primer and a J-beta primer mix. TCRdb reanalysed the 5' RACE reads using MiXCR and keeps one entry per CDR3 protein. The table has about 800,000 distinct CDR3 sequences, 58% seen once. CDR1 MNHNS and CDR2 SASEGT come from the germline V gene. V was shortened by 7 bases and J by 7 bases, with 29 bases between the two germline ends. This CDR3 is built from 18 residues. Sequencing used blood. The sequence derives from a man aged 25 to 40 in good health. The chain has TRBV6-1 and TRBJ2-1; a possible D gene is TRBD2 (6 bases). The CDR3, as DNA: TGTGCCAGCATCCCTAGGGGAGGAGAGACCCGACACGGGAATGAGCAGTTCTTC. Translating it yields CASIPRGGETRHGNEQFF.